Listed below are T cell receptor beta chains from one sample, sequenced in a study of identical twins. TCRdb used MiXCR to reprocess the 5' RACE reads, holding one entry per CDR3 protein. The sample contains fewer than 800,000 distinct CDR3 sequences, about 7.6% of which appear only once. The sample was also linked to a second study, of yellow fever vaccine responses in identical twins.

The specimen sequenced was PBMCs. These receptors were collected from a woman aged 18-29 years in good health. The conserved cysteine and the conserved F or W are not part of the CDR3 here. D genes are given only for firm matches.

TRBV27	TRBJ2-7	13	TRBD2	ASSTLGREFYEQY
TRBV12-3/TRBV12-4	TRBJ1-1	10	TRBD1	ASSPGGGGGF
TRBV7-6	TRBJ1-3	12	NA	ASSLVASGNTIY
TRBV2	TRBJ2-7	9	NA	ASSEFYEQY
TRBV12-3/TRBV12-4	TRBJ2-1	14	TRBD2	ASSLEGAGAYNEQF
TRBV27	TRBJ1-4	13	TRBD1	ASSPPTGGREKLF
TRBV29-1	TRBJ1-4	11	NA	SVTKGFGEKLF
TRBV3-1	TRBJ2-4	15	NA	ASSLTDSPVTKNIQY
TRBV28	TRBJ1-1	12	NA	ASSFIPGNTEAF
TRBV12-3/TRBV12-4	TRBJ2-1	13	TRBD2	ASTNSGSGYNEQF
TRBV27	TRBJ1-5	15	TRBD1	ASSLYRGDRGNQPQH
TRBV7-9	TRBJ1-5	14	NA	ASSLALGGGNQPQH
TRBV5-1	TRBJ1-6	13	NA	ASSLAAGDNSPLH
TRBV7-6	TRBJ2-1	13	NA	ASSLGSGDGGEQF
TRBV6-5	TRBJ2-3	13	TRBD1	ASSYSGTEVDTQY
TRBV5-5	TRBJ1-5	12	NA	ASSKQGGGQPQH
TRBV20-1	TRBJ2-7	11	TRBD1	SAGQGVGYEQY
TRBV6-5	TRBJ2-7	14	NA	ASSSRSERGSYEQY
TRBV5-1	TRBJ2-5	12	TRBD1	ASSWTGVQETQY
TRBV7-9	TRBJ1-3	13	TRBD1	ASSPTGGPGNTIY
TRBV20-1	TRBJ1-3	15	TRBD1	SANSDRGRLGGNTIY
TRBV6-6	TRBJ2-7	11	NA	ASSYSSAYEQY
TRBV7-3	TRBJ2-1	14	TRBD2	ASSLKGTSGINEQF
TRBV12-3/TRBV12-4	TRBJ1-1	13	NA	ASSYLPGHLDEAF
TRBV5-1	TRBJ2-3	13	TRBD2	ASSRTSETTDTQY
TRBV10-3	TRBJ1-5	11	TRBD1	AISTGEGQPQH
TRBV21-1	TRBJ1-4	12	NA	ASSIRDFVEKLF
TRBV29-1	TRBJ2-1	11	NA	SHYRGGMGEQF
TRBV27	TRBJ1-2	14	NA	ASSTNRGAANYGYT
TRBV9	TRBJ2-3	14	TRBD1	ASSVGGGTGTDTQY
TRBV3-1	TRBJ2-1	15	TRBD2	ASSPLLGGYSYNEQF
TRBV11-2	TRBJ2-7	10	NA	ASRQESYEQY
TRBV11-2	TRBJ2-2	15	TRBD2	ASSGTSGSIDTGELF
TRBV5-1	TRBJ2-1	12	NA	ASSFQQWDNEQF
TRBV7-2	TRBJ2-3	12	NA	ASSLLGRTDTQY